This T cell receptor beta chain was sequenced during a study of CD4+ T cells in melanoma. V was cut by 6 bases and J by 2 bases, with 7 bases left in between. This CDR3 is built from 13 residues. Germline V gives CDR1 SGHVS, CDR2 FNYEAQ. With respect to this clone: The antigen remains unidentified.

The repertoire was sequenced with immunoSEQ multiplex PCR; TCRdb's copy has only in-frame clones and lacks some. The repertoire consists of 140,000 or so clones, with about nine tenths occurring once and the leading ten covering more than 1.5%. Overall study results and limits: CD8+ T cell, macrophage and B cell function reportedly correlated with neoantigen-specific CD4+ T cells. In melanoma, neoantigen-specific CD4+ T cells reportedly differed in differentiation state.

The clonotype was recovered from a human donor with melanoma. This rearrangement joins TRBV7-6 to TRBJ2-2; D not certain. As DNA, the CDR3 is TGTGCCAGCAGAAAAAGCAACACCGGGGAGCTGTTTTTT. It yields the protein CASRKSNTGELFF.